The 12 T cell receptor beta chains presented below share a single source sample, sequenced in a study of T cell changes during pregnancy in multiple sclerosis. TCRdb's table, derived via immunoSEQ multiplex PCR, lists solely in-frame clones and lacks some. Among about 100,000 clones, 92% were seen once, and the ten largest hold 1.5% to 2.5%. This sample comprised peripheral blood, obtained after pregnancy. These receptors came from a female donor with multiple sclerosis, enrolled in a pregnancy study.

The genes are TRBV9 and TRBJ2-5; 12 bases agree with TRBD2. This CDR3 has 15 amino acids. Germline assignment: CDR1 SGDLS and CDR2 YYNGEE. The junction had 5 bases not matched to a gene; V was cut back by 3 bases and J by 5 bases. CDR3 in amino acids: CASSDTSGRSETQYF. DNA of the CDR3: TGTGCCAGCAGCGATACTAGCGGGAGGAGCGAGACCCAGTACTTC.

This chain connects TRBV19 to TRBJ2-1; 8 nucleotides align to TRBD2. The CDR3 is made up of 18 amino acids. CDR1 is LNHDA, CDR2 SQIVND, per germline (reference sequence). V trimming: 3 bases; J trimming: 4 bases; junction bases outside the gene matches: 14. The chain's CDR3 is CASSMNRASGLGYNEQFF. For the CDR3, the DNA is TGTGCCAGTAGTATGAATAGGGCTAGCGGGTTGGGGTACAATGAGCAGTTCTTC.

V and J are TRBV11-3 and TRBJ1-1; D is perhaps TRBD1 (5 bases). Germline CDR1 and CDR2: SGHNT and YENEEA. Trimming pared 0 bases from V and 3 bases from J, leaving 14 bases between. The CDR3 length is 16 residues. This chain's CDR3 is CASSLESGDWDTEAFF. DNA of the CDR3: TGTGCCAGCAGCTTAGAATCGGGGGATTGGGACACTGAAGCTTTCTTT.

The chain is built from TRBV5-1 and TRBJ2-2; a possible D gene is TRBD2 (7 bases). Deletions cut 7 bases from V and 6 bases from J, with 28 bases between. The CDR3 has 18 residues. The germline CDR1 and CDR2 sequences are SGHRS and YFSETQ. The chain's CDR3 is CASAGDERPGVYSGELFF. The CDR3 DNA sequence: TGCGCCAGCGCGGGGGATGAGCGGCCAGGGGTATATTCCGGGGAGCTGTTTTTT.

The V and J genes are TRBV6-5 and TRBJ1-1; 7 positions agree with TRBD1. The germline V gene has CDR1 MNHEY and CDR2 SVGAGI. V was pared by 6 bases and J by 2 bases, with 9 bases of the junction left unmatched. The CDR3 length is 15 residues. CDR3 DNA: TGTGCCAGCAGACGCGGAAAAGGGGGCAACACTGAAGCTTTCTTT. Protein product: CASRRGKGGNTEAFF.

The chain links TRBV6-6 to TRBJ1-2, with 11 nucleotides matching TRBD1. The trim removed 7 bases at V and 6 bases at J, leaving 4 bases unmatched. The V gene's germline CDR1 is MNHNY and CDR2 SVGAGI (reference sequence). CDR3 length: 13 amino acids. CDR3 sequence: CASTRTGGDGYTF. In DNA form, the CDR3 reads TGTGCCAGCACCCGGACAGGGGGCGATGGCTACACCTTC.

The chain uses TRBV11-3 and TRBJ2-6, with 8 bases lining up with TRBD1. The CDR3 totals 16 residues. V shed 5 bases and J 2 bases; nucleotides not matched to a gene: 5. The germline V gene has CDR1 SGHNT and CDR2 YENEEA. Written as DNA, the CDR3 is TGTGCCAGCAGCCCCGACAGGGGAGCTGGGGCCAACGTCCTGACTTTC. Residues: CASSPDRGAGANVLTF.

This chain joins TRBV4-3 and TRBJ1-1; 9 positions agree with TRBD1. Germline CDR1 reads LGHNA; CDR2 reads YSLEER. The ends lost 3 bases at V and 5 bases at J; junction bases unmatched: 10. The CDR3 spans 16 residues. As DNA, the CDR3 is TGCGCCAGCAGCCAGGGTCTGGACAGGGGTAGGACTGAAGCTTTCTTT. Translation: CASSQGLDRGRTEAFF.

The chain carries TRBV6-6 and TRBJ2-1, with 9 bases that match TRBD2. Germline V gene data show CDR1 as MNHNY and CDR2 as SVGAGI (reference sequence). This CDR3 has 15 residues. Unmatched junction bases numbered 9, after V lost 7 bases and J lost 5 bases. CDR3 DNA sequence: TGTGCCAGCACCGCCCGCCTAGCGGGGAACAATGAGCAGTTCTTC. Translated: CASTARLAGNNEQFF.

The chain recombines TRBV4-1 with TRBJ2-7; 7 positions match TRBD1. Germline V CDR1 and CDR2: MGHRA, YSYEKL. V lost 4 bases to trimming and J lost 2 bases; unmatched junction nucleotides: 8. The CDR3 totals 15 residues. The CDR3 nucleotides read TGCGCCAGCAGCCCTCAGGGGGTCGGAACCTACGAGCAGTACTTC. Amino acid sequence: CASSPQGVGTYEQYF.

The chain has TRBV2 and TRBJ2-7; D possibly corresponds to TRBD1 (6 bases). Germline CDR1 SNHLY, CDR2 FYNNEI. CDR3 length: 13 amino acids. The germline V and J ends were trimmed by 7 bases and 9 bases, with 19 bases remaining between them. The CDR3 DNA follows: TGTGCCAGCATTGGGCAGGGGACGTCTTGGCAGTACTTC. Residues: CASIGQGTSWQYF.

This rearrangement joins TRBV6-5 to TRBJ2-1; D is undetermined. CDR1 is MNHEY, CDR2 SVGAGI, per germline. Trimming left V 5 bases short and J 0 bases short, with 11 bases between. The CDR3 totals 15 residues. The CDR3, as DNA: TGTGCCAGCAGTCCTCCTTTGAGCTCCTACAATGAGCAGTTCTTC. It translates to CASSPPLSSYNEQFF.